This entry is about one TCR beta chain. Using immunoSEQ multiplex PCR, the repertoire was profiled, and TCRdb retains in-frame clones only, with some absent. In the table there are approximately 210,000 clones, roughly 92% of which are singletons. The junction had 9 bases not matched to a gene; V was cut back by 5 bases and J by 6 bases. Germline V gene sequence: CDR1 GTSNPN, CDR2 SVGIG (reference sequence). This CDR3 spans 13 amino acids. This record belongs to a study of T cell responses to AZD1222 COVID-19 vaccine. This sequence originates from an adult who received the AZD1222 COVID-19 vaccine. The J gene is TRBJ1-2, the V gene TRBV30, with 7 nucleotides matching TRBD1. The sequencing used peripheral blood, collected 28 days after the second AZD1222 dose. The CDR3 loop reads CAWGPSTGNGYTF. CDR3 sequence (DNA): TGTGCCTGGGGGCCTTCGACAGGGAATGGCTACACCTTC.